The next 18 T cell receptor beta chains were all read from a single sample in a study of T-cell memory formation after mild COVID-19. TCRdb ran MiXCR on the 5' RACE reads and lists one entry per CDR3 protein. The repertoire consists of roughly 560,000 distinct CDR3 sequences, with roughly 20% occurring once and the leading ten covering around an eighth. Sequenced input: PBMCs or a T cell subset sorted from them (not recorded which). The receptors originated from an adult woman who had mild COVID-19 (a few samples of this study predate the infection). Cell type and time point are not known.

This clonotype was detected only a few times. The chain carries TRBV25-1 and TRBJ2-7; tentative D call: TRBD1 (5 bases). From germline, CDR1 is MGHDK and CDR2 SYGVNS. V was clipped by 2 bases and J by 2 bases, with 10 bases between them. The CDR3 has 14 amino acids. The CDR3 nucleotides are TGTGCCAGCAGTGAAAAACAGGATCCCTACGAGCAGTACTTC. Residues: CASSEKQDPYEQYF.

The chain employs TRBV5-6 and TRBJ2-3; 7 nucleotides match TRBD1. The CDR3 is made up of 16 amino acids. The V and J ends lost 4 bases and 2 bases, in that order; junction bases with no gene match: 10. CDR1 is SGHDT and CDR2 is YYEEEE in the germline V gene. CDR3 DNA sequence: TGTGCCAGCAGCCTAGACCGGGACAGACACACAGATACGCAGTATTTT. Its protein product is CASSLDRDRHTDTQYF.

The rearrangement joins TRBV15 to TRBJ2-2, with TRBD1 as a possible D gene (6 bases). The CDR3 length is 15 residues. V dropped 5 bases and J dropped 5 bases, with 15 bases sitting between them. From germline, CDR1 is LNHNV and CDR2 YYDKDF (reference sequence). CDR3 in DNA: TGTGCCACCAGCGAAGTACAACAGGGAACCGGGGAGCTGTTTTTT. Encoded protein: CATSEVQQGTGELFF.

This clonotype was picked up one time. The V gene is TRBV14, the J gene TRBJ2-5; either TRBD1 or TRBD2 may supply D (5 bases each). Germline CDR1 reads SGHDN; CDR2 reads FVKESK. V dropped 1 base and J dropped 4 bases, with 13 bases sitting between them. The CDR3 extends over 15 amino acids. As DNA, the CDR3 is TGTGCCAGCAGCCAAGGGGCAGGGAGCGGAGAGACCCAGTACTTC. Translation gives CASSQGAGSGETQYF.

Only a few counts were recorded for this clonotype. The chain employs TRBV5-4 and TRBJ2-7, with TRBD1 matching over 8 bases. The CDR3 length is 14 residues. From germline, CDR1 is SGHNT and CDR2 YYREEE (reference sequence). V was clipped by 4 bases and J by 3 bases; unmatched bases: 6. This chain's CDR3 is CASSQQGVRYEQYF. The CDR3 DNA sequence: TGTGCCAGCAGCCAACAGGGGGTACGCTACGAGCAGTACTTC.

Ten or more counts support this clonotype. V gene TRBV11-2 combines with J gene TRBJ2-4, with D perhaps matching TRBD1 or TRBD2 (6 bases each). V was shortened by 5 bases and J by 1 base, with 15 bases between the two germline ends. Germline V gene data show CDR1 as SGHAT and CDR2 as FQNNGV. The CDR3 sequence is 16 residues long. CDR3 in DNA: TGTGCCAGCAGCCTAATGGGGGGCGCTGCCAAAAACATTCAGTACTTC. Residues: CASSLMGGAAKNIQYF.

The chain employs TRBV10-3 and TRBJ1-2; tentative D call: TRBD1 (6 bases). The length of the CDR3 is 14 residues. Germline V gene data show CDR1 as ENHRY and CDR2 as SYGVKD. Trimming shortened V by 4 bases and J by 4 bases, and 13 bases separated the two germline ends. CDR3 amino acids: CAISGLTGSYGYTF. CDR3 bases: TGTGCCATCAGTGGACTAACAGGGTCCTATGGCTACACCTTC.

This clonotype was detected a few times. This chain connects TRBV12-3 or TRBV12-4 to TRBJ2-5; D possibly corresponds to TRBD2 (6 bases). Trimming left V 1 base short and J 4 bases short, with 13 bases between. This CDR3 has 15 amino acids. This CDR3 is CASSLVWGGGETQYF. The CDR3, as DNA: TGTGCCAGCAGTTTAGTTTGGGGAGGTGGAGAGACCCAGTACTTC.

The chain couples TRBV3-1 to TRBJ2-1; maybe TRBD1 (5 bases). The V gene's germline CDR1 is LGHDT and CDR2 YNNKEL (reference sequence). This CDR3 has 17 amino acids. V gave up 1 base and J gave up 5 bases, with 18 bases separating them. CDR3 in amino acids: CASSQGVFRVENNEQFF. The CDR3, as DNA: TGTGCCAGCAGCCAAGGTGTCTTCAGGGTTGAGAACAATGAGCAGTTCTTC.

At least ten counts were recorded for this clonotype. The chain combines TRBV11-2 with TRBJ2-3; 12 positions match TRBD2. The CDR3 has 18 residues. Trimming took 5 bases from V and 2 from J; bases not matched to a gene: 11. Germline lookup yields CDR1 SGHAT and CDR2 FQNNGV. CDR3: CASSHYAGLAGLTDTQYF. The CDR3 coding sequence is TGTGCCAGCAGCCATTACGCCGGACTAGCGGGGCTCACAGATACGCAGTATTTT.

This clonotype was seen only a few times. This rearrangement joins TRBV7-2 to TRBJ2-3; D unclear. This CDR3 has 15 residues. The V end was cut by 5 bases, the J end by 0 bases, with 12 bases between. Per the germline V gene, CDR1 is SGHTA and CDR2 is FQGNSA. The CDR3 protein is CASSKTDLSTDTQYF. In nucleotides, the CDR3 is TGTGCCAGCAGCAAGACCGACTTAAGCACAGATACGCAGTATTTT.

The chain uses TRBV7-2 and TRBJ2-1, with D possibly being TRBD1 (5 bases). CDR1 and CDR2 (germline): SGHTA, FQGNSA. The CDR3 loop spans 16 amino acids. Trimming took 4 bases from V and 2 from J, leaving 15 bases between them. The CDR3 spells CASSSGGQVAYNEQFF. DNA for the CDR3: TGTGCCAGCAGCTCGGGTGGACAAGTCGCCTACAATGAGCAGTTCTTC.

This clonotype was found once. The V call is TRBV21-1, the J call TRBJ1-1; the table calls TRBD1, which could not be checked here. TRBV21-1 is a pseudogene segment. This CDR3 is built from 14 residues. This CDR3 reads CASSKVVRGTEAFF. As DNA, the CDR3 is TGTGCCAGCAGCAAAGTCGTCAGGGGCACTGAAGCTTTCTTT.

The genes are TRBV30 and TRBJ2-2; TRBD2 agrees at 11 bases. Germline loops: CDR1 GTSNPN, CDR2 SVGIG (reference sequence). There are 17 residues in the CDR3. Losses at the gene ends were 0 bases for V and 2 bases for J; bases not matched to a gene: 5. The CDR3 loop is CAWSVLAGAGNTGELFF. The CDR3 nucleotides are TGTGCCTGGAGTGTACTAGCGGGAGCGGGAAACACCGGGGAGCTGTTTTTT.

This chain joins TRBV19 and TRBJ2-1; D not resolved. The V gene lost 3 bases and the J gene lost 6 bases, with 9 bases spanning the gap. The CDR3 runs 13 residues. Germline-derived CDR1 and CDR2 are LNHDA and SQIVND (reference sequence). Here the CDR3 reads CASSISRTNEQFF. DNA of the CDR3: TGTGCCAGTAGTATTAGCCGAACCAATGAGCAGTTCTTC.

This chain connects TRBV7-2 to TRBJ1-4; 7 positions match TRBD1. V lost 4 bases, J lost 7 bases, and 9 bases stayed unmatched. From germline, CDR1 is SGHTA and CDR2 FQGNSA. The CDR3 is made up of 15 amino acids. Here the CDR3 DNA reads TGTGCCAGCAGCTGGGTTCAGGGGGTGACTGAAAAACTGTTTTTT. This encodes CASSWVQGVTEKLFF.

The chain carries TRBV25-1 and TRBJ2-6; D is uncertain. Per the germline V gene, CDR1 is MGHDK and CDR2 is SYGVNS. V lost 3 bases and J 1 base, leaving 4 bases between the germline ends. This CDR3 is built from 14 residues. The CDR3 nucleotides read TGTGCCAGCAGTGAGGGTTCTGGGGCCAACGTCCTGACTTTC. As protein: CASSEGSGANVLTF. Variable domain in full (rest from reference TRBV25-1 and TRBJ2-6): EADIYQTPRYLVIGTGKKITLECSQTMGHDKMYWYQQDPGMELHLIHYSYGVNSTEKGDLSSESTVSRIRTEHFPLTLESARPSHTSQYLCASSEGSGANVLTFGAGSRLTVL.

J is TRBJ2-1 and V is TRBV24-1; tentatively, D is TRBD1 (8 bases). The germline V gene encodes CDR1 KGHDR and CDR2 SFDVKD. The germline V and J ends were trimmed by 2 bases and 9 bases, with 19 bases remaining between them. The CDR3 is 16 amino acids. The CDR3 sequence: CATSDSGRQGAREQFF. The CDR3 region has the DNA TGTGCCACCAGTGATTCCGGGAGGCAGGGGGCTCGTGAGCAGTTCTTC.